Sequencing of this T cell receptor beta chain was carried out in a study of regulatory T cells in long-lasting Graves disease (dated by TCRdb to 2020 to 2022). With respect to the entire study: Patients with newly diagnosed Graves' disease had been on antithyroid drugs for under 3 months. This study used TCR sequencing and RNA sequencing of peripheral blood to compare persistent Graves' disease patients against newly diagnosed Graves' disease patients. The study was conducted in China and was registered as a clinical trial. A total of around 35 samples underwent TCR sequencing, from roughly 13 patients with persistent Graves' disease and roughly 20 patients with newly diagnosed Graves' disease.

Reading the label with the study, this specimen's time point is: newly diagnosed GD, antithyroid drugs for less than 3 months. For both TCR sequencing and RNA sequencing, RNA was extracted from PBMCs in TRIzol. Graves' disease was diagnosed according to American Thyroid Association guidelines. Patients for the study were recruited at an endocrinology department in Xi'an, China. From each patient, around 9 milliliters of peripheral blood was collected into an EDTA anticoagulant tube. Ficoll Paque Plus density gradient separation was used to isolate PBMCs, and no additional T cell sorting was done. RNA quality was checked with an Agilent 2100 Bioanalyzer and agarose gel, and concentration with a NanoDrop 2000. Receptors were amplified or captured by multiplex PCR. TCRdb shows the sequencer as Illumina HiSeq 4000. CDR3 regions were amplified by Arm-PCR with iRepertoire HTBI primers to construct TCR beta libraries. PCR products were gel purified before sequencing. The authors processed their data as follows. Gene usage analysis of CDR3 amino acid clonotypes relied on the 55 to 80 TRBV and about 15 TRBJ segments identified across samples. COPE and FqMerger were used to merge the filtered high-quality paired reads into contigs. Contigs were aligned with BLAST to IMGT TRBV, TRBD and TRBJ reference genes, and CDR3 was defined per IMGT. Any clonotype with a frequency above 0.1% was classified as a highly expanded clone. Shannon entropy served as the measure of repertoire diversity, while the Gini coefficient captured V-J evenness. Public clonotypes were defined as clonotypes shared by more than one individual. TCRdb passed the public sequencing reads through fastp at Q25 and MiXCR, retaining productive beta sequences. Every entry covers one CDR3 protein and lists the most common genes and DNA from its rows. In this record, the V and J calls reflect TCRdb's handling and not the investigators' own analysis. The sample profile shows 400,000 to 500,000 distinct CDR3 sequences; about 15% of them were found once. Together, the top ten hold about 23% of the sample.

Trimming takes 5 bases off V and 4 bases off J; junction bases not matched to a gene: 10. Measured from the cysteine to the phenylalanine, the CDR3 is 16 residues long. Just CDR3 DNA is preserved here, 48 bases in frame from base 1. From the germline V gene, CDR1 is SGHAT and CDR2 is FQNNGV. Study-level results and caveats: A larger number of public clonotypes was shared among persistent patients (approximately 2,500) than among newly diagnosed patients (around 970). Preferential use of TRBV28, TRBJ1-2 and TRBJ2-5 was observed in persistent disease, whereas TRBV20-1 and TRBJ2-1 were favored in newly diagnosed disease. Because the primary lesion, thyroid tissue, could not be accessed, the study looked at peripheral blood alone. The authors acknowledged the small sample size as a limitation that may reduce accuracy. Sequencing and analysis were limited to the TCR beta chain. Compared with newly diagnosed patients, persistent Graves' disease patients had lower TCR Shannon entropy and fewer highly expanded clones, which suggests clonal expansion.

The sample holds many counts of this clonotype. Its antigen is currently not known. Per-base qualities were not stored, and no clone one base away is much larger. The sample was also linked to a second study, of T cells in Graves' hyperthyroidism and ophthalmopathy. The other study reports the following: Stable Graves' hyperthyroidism was defined as no progression to ophthalmopathy during 18 months of follow-up. Hyperthyroidism patients were newly diagnosed, had a disease duration of under 2 months, and were aged 18 to 65 years. Patients with uncontrolled infections, other autoimmune diseases, pregnancy or lactation were excluded. Diagnoses relied on clinical symptoms, serum thyroxine and TRAb, thyroid ultrasound and orbital computed tomography. The first round of RT-PCR for the TCR CDR3 was performed with the HTBI primer set and the Qiagen OneStep RT-PCR kit. Most expanded thyroid clonotypes (frequency above 0.001) were also detected in blood, a finding suggesting that blood repertoires may reflect thyroid immune responses. A model built on a 13 V-J signature distinguished ophthalmopathy from stable hyperthyroidism, reaching 87.88% sensitivity and 81.08% specificity in cross-validation and 80%/75% in testing. In validation, the model predicted progression to ophthalmopathy with just under 71% sensitivity and roughly 75% specificity, a median of approximately 6.7 months before onset. To identify TCR V-J signatures that set the groups apart, the researchers used a discovery cohort of 100 patients, made up of approximately 43 with Graves' ophthalmopathy and about 55 with stable Graves' hyperthyroidism. Prospective prediction of ophthalmopathy was tested in an independent validation cohort consisting of about 20 hyperthyroidism patients and approximately 16 patients who later progressed to ophthalmopathy. The 75 to 100 discovery patients were randomly divided into training and test sets at a 7:3 ratio. Thyroid tissue and blood T-cell repertoires from about 6 Graves' hyperthyroidism patients were also compared in the study. After blood sampling, hyperthyroidism patients were treated with methimazole at a starting dose of 30 mg daily, and ophthalmopathy patients were treated with high-dose intravenous methylprednisolone. The libraries were constructed in a second round of multiplex PCR and then size-selected and purified. Libraries were sequenced paired-end with 100 bp reads on an Illumina HiSeq2000. SOAPnuke was used to process the raw data, with reads discarded if the reads contained adapters or uncalled bases, had a mean Phred below 15, or lacked an exact constant-primer or identifier match. COPE v1.2.5 was used to merge the high-quality paired reads, and each unique nucleotide sequence was defined as a clonotype. MiTCR v1.1 was used to align the clonotypes against IMGT TRBV, TRBD and TRBJ reference segments. The analysis included only V-J combinations with a frequency above 0.0001, which together covered approximately 99% of the repertoires. The TCS score was defined as the ratio of F50 (clonal expansion) to E x V (chaos), calculated using BLOSUM62-based TCRdist between CDR3 peptides within each V-J. Welch's t-statistics and random forest reduced just over 500 V-J features to roughly 13, which were used in a naive Bayes classifier (R e1071). Sample size was not statistically predetermined, and investigators were not blinded to group allocation. The paper describes TCR Vbeta CDR3 sequencing of 135 peripheral blood samples, made up of roughly 45 ophthalmopathy patients, over 70 hyperthyroidism patients and 17 progressor patients.

The material sequenced was peripheral blood mononuclear cells (PBMCs), taken at new diagnosis, from a patient treated with antithyroid drugs. The sequence links TRBV11-2 to TRBJ2-1, and 8 junctional nucleotides match TRBD2. The source is a woman under 30 with Graves disease. Donor details come from another sample of the same person, matched by shared clones. CDR3 reads: CASSAGPGLEYNEQFF. The bases are TGTGCCAGCAGCGCGGGCCCGGGACTAGAATACAATGAGCAGTTCTTC.